This TCR beta chain stems from a study of blood T cell repertoires in COVID-19. The overall study: Samples taken during acute and convalescent COVID-19 were collected in the United States, Italy and Spain. Nucleic acid was either cDNA or gDNA, and it came from T cells, B-cell-depleted T cells, or PBMCs.

The CDR3 totals 15 residues. Per the germline V gene, CDR1 is MNHEY and CDR2 is SVGAGI. The V gene end was trimmed by 4 bases and the J gene end by 1 base; junction bases not matched to a gene: 2. Study processing details: From reference gene primer amplification, estimates of nucleated cell counts were derived. Data came from immunoSEQ multiplex PCR; TCRdb stores just in-frame clones and leaves some out. The V and J calls and clone size were taken over from that table, and D and trimming were inferred from the DNA. The data contain 60,000 or so clones, approximately 89% of them singletons. The chain couples TRBV6-5 to TRBJ1-5; TRBD1 aligns across 9 bases. The specimen sequenced was peripheral blood. The origin of this receptor is a man between 60 and 75 years old with active or convalescent COVID-19. DNA for the CDR3: TGTGCCAGCAGTTGGACAGGGGTAAGCAATCAGCCCCAGCATTTT. Translation: CASSWTGVSNQPQHF.